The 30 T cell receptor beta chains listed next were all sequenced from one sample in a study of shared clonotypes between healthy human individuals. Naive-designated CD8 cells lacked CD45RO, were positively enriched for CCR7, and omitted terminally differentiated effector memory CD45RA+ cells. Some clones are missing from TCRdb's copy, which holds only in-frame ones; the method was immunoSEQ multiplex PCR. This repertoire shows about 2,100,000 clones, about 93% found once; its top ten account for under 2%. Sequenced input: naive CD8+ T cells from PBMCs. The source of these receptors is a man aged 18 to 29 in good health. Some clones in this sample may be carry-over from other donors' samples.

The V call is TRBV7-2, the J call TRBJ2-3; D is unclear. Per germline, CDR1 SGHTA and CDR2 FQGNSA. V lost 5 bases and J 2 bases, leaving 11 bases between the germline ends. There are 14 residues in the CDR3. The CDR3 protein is CASSTLRATDTQYF. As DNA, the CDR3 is TGTGCCAGCAGCACGCTTCGAGCCACAGATACGCAGTATTTT.

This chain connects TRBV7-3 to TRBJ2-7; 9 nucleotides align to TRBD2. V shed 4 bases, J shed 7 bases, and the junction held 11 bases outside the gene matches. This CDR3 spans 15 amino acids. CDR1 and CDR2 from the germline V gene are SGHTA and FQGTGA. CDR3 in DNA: TGTGCCAGCAGCTCCCGGACTAGCGCGGAGGGGGAGCAGTACTTC. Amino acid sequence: CASSSRTSAEGEQYF.

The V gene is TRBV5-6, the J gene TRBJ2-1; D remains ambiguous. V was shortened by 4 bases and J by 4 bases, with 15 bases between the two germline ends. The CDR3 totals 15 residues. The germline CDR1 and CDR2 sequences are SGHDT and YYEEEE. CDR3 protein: CASSHSLSLYNEQFF. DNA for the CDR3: TGTGCCAGCAGCCATTCCCTGAGCCTTTACAATGAGCAGTTCTTC.

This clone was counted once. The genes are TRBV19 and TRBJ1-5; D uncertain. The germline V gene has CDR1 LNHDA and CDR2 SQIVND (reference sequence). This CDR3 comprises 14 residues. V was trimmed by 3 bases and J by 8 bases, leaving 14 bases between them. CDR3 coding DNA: TGTGCCAGTAGTATGGTCGGGCGCGGCGAGCCCCAGCATTTT. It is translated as CASSMVGRGEPQHF.

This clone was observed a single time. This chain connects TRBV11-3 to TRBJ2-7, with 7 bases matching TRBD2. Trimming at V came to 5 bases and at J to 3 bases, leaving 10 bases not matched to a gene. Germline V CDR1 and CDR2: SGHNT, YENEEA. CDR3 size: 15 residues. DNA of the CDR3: TGTGCCAGCAGCCCCCGACTAGCTAGCTTCTACGAGCAGTACTTC. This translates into CASSPRLASFYEQYF.

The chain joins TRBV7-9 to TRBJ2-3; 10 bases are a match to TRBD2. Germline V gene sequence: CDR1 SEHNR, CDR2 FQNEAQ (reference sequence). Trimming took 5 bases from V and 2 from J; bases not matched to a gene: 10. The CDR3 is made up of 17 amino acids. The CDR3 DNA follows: TGTGCCAGCAGCACCCCCGGACTAGCGGAGTCCACAGATACGCAGTATTTT. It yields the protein CASSTPGLAESTDTQYF.

For the CDR3, the DNA is TGTGCCAGCAGTTTATTTCCCGACCGGGGCACTGAAGCTTTCTTT. Its protein is CASSLFPDRGTEAFF. This chain connects TRBV27 to TRBJ1-1; no clear D. Trimming took 1 base from V and 4 from J, leaving 13 bases between them. The CDR3 totals 15 residues. Germline CDR1 is MNHEY and CDR2 is SMNVEV (reference sequence).

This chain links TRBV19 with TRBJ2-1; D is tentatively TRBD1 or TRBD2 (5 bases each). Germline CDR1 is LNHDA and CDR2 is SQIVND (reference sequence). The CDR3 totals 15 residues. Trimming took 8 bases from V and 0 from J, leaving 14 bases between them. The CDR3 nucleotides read TGTGCCAGTGATCCGGGACCCAGCTCCTACAATGAGCAGTTCTTC. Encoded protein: CASDPGPSSYNEQFF.

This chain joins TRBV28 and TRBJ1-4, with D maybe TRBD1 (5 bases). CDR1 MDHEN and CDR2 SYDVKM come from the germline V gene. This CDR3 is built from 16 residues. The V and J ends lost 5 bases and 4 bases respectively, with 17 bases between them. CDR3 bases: TGTGCCAGCAGTCCGCGGGGAGGGACGGATAATGAAAAACTGTTTTTT. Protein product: CASSPRGGTDNEKLFF.

The CDR3 DNA reads TGTGCCAGCAGCTTAGATCGGAGGGCATTGAACACTGAAGCTTTCTTT. This sequence encodes CASSLDRRALNTEAFF. The rearrangement joins TRBV11-2 to TRBJ1-1, with D uncertain. Germline-derived CDR1 and CDR2 are SGHAT and FQNNGV. The CDR3 length is 16 residues. V shed 0 bases and J shed 0 bases, with 11 bases lying between them.

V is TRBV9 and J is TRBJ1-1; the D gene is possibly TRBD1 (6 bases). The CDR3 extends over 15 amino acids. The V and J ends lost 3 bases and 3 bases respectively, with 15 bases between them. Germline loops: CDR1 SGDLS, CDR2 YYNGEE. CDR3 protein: CASSALGGRDTEAFF. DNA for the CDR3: TGTGCCAGCAGCGCCCTCGGGGGCCGGGACACTGAAGCTTTCTTT.

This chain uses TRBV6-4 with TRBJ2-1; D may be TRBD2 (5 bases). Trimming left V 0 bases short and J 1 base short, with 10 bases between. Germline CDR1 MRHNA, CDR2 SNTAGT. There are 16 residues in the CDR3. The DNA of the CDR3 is TGTGCCAGCAGTGACTCGATCCGGGGTTCCTACAATGAGCAGTTCTTC. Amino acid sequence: CASSDSIRGSYNEQFF.

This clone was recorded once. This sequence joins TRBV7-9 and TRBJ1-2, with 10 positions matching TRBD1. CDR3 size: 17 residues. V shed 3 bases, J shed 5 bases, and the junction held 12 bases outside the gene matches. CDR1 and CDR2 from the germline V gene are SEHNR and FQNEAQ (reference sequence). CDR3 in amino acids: CASSLTTGGASMYGYTF. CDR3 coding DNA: TGTGCCAGCAGCTTGACGACAGGGGGCGCTTCAATGTATGGCTACACCTTC.

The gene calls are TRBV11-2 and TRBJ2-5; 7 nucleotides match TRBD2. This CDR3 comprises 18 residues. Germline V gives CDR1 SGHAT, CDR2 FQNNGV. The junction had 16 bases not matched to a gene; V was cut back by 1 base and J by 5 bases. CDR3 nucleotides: TGTGCCAGCAGCTTAGTTCCCCGACCGGGACTAACATCTGAGACCCAGTACTTC. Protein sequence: CASSLVPRPGLTSETQYF. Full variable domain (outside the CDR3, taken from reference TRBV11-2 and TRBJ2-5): EAGVAQSPRYKIIEKRQSVAFWCNPISGHATLYWYQQILGQGPKLLIQFQNNGVVDDSQLPKDRFSAERLKGVDSTLKIQPAKLEDSAVYLCASSLVPRPGLTSETQYFGPGTRLLVL.

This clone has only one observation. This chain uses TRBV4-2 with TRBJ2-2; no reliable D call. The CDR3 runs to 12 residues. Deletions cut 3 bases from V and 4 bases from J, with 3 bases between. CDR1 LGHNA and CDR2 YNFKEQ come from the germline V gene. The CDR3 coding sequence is TGTGCCAGCAGCCAGGCCACCGGGGAGCTGTTTTTT. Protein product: CASSQATGELFF.

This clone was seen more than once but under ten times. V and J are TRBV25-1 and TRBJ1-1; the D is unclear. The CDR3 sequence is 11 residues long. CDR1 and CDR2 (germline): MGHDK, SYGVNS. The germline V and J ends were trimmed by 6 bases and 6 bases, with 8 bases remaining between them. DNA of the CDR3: TGTGCCAGCAGCCGTAGTTCTGAAGCTTTCTTT. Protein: CASSRSSEAFF.

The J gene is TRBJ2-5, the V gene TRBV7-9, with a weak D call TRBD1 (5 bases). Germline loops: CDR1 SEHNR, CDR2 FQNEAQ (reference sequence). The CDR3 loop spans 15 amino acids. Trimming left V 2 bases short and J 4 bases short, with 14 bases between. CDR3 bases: TGTGCCAGCAGCTTACTGGGCCCCCAGGGAGAGACCCAGTACTTC. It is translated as CASSLLGPQGETQYF.

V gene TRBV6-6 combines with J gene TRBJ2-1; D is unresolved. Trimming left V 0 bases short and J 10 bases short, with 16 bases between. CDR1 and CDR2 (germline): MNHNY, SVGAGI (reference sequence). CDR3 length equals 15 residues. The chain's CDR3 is CASSYSGPPSSEQFF. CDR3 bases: TGTGCCAGCAGTTACTCGGGTCCACCAAGCTCGGAGCAGTTCTTC.

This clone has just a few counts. CDR3 bases: TGCAGCGTTGGGACAGGGGGACTCTATGGCTACACCTTC. Encoded protein: CSVGTGGLYGYTF. V usage is TRBV29-1 and J usage is TRBJ1-2; TRBD1 matches at 10 bases. This CDR3 spans 13 amino acids. J lost 4 bases, V lost 4 bases, and 3 bases had no gene match. Germline V CDR1 and CDR2: SQVTM, ANQGSEA.

The chain's CDR3 is CASSFRAHTGELFF. The CDR3 DNA reads as TGTGCCAGCAGCTTCAGGGCCCACACCGGGGAGCTGTTTTTT. The chain has TRBV9 and TRBJ2-2, with D possibly matching TRBD1 (5 bases). The ends were cut back, 4 bases at V and 3 bases at J, with 10 bases in the middle. The CDR3 is made up of 14 amino acids. The germline V gene encodes CDR1 SGDLS and CDR2 YYNGEE.

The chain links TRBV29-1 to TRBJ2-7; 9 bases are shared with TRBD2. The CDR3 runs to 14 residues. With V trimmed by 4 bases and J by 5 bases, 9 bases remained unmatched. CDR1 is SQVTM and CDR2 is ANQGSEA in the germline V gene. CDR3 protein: CSVGMVAGVDEQYF. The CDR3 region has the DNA TGCAGCGTTGGGATGGTAGCGGGAGTGGACGAGCAGTACTTC.

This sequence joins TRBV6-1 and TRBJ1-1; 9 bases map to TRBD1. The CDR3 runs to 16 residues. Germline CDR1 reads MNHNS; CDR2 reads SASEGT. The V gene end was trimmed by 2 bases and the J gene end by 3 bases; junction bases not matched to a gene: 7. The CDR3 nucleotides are TGTGCCAGCAGTGAAACTCACAGGGGGCGATACACTGAAGCTTTCTTT. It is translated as CASSETHRGRYTEAFF.

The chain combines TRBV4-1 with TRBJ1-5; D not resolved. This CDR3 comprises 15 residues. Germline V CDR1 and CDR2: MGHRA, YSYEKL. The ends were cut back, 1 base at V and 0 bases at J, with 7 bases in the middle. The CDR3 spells CASSQGLNSNQPQHF. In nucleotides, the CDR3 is TGCGCCAGCAGCCAAGGCCTGAATAGCAATCAGCCCCAGCATTTT.

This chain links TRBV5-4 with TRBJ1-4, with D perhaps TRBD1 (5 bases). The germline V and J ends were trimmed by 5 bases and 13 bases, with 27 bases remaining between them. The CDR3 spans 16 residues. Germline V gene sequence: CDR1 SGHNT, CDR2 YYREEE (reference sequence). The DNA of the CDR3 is TGTGCCAGCAGTTTTGGTTCCCGAGGTCCGCTGAGGGGACTGTTTTTT. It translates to CASSFGSRGPLRGLFF.

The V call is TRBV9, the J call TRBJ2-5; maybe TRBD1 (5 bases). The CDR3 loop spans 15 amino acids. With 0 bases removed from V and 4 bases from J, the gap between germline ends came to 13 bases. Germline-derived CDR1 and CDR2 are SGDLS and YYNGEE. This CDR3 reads CASSVVTALGETQYF. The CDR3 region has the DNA TGTGCCAGCAGCGTAGTGACAGCCCTAGGAGAGACCCAGTACTTC.

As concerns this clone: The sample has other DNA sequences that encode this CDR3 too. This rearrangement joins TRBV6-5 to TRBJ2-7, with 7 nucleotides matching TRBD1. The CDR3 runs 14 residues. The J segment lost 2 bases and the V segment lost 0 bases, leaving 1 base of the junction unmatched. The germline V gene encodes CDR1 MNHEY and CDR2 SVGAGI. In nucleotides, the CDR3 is TGTGCCAGCAGTTACTCAGGGGGCACCTACGAGCAGTACTTC. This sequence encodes CASSYSGGTYEQYF.

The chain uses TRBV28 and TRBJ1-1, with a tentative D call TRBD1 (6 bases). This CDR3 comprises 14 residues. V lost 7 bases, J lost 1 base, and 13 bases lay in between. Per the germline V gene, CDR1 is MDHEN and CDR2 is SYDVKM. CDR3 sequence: CASNKQGQNTEAFF. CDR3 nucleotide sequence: TGTGCCAGCAATAAACAGGGCCAGAACACTGAAGCTTTCTTT.

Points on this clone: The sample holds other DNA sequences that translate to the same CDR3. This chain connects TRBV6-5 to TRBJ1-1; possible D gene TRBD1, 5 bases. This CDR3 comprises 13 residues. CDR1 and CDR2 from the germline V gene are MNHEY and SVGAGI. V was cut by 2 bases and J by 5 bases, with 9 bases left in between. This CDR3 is CASSYQGGTEAFF. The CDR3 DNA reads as TGTGCCAGCAGTTACCAGGGTGGGACTGAAGCTTTCTTT.

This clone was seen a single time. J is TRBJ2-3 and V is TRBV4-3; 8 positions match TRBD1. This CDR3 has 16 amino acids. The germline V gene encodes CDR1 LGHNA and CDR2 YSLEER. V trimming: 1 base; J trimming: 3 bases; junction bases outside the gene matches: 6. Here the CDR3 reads CASSQGLGQGTDTQYF. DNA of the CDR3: TGCGCCAGCAGCCAAGGCCTTGGACAGGGTACAGATACGCAGTATTTT.

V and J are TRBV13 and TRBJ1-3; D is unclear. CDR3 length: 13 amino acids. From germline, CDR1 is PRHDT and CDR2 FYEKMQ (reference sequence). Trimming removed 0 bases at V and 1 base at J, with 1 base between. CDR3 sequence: CASSLGSGNTIYF. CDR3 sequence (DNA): TGTGCCAGCAGCTTAGGGTCTGGAAACACCATATATTTT.